This T cell receptor (beta chain) came from a study of T cells in Graves' hyperthyroidism and ophthalmopathy (dated by TCRdb to the late 2010s). Turning to the overall study: Peripheral blood was sampled at the time of initial diagnosis, prior to any treatment. TCR Vbeta CDR3 sequencing of approximately 140 peripheral blood samples (approximately 44 ophthalmopathy, 75 to 80 hyperthyroidism and approximately 17 progressor patients) is reported in the paper. An independent validation cohort of 18 to 20 hyperthyroidism patients and roughly 16 patients who later progressed to ophthalmopathy tested prospective prediction of ophthalmopathy. For training and testing, the 100 or so patients in the discovery cohort were randomly divided in a 7:3 ratio. To identify distinguishing TCR V-J signatures, a discovery cohort of 100 or so patients was used, comprising 40 to 45 with Graves' ophthalmopathy and 55 to 65 with stable Graves' hyperthyroidism. Once sampling was done, hyperthyroidism patients were given methimazole at a starting dose of 30 mg daily, whereas ophthalmopathy patients were given high-dose intravenous methylprednisolone. The study also compared thyroid tissue and blood T-cell repertoires from 5 to 7 Graves' hyperthyroidism patients.

Summary of the overall study and its limitations: Sample size was not statistically predetermined, and blinding of investigators to group allocation was not performed. In validation, the model predicted progression to ophthalmopathy with 55% to 71% sensitivity and approximately 72% specificity, a median of 6.5 months before onset. In cross-validation, a model built on a 13 V-J signature told ophthalmopathy apart from stable hyperthyroidism with 85% to 90% sensitivity and roughly 82% specificity, and in testing the same model reached 80%/75%. Blood samples also contained most of the expanded thyroid clonotypes (frequency above 0.001), which suggests that blood repertoires may reflect thyroid immune responses.

The TCR beta CDR3 regions were amplified from RNA transcripts. For the first round of RT-PCR on the TCR CDR3, the HTBI primer set was used together with the Qiagen OneStep RT-PCR kit. The libraries were constructed in a second round of multiplex PCR and then size-selected and purified. Paired-end sequencing of the libraries was performed with 100 bp reads on an Illumina HiSeq2000. In the source study's methods: SOAPnuke was used to process the raw data, removing reads that contained adapters or uncalled bases, had a mean Phred below 15, or lacked an exact match to the constant primer or identifier. COPE v1.2.5 was used to merge the high-quality paired reads, and each unique nucleotide sequence was defined as a clonotype. MiTCR v1.1 was used to align the clonotypes against IMGT TRBV, TRBD and TRBJ reference segments. Only V-J combinations with frequency above 0.0001, covering roughly 99% of repertoires, were analysed. The TCS score was defined as the ratio of F50 (clonal expansion) to E x V (chaos), calculated using BLOSUM62-based TCRdist between CDR3 peptides within each V-J. Welch's t-statistics and random forest reduced fewer than 550 V-J features to 10 to 15, which were used in a naive Bayes classifier (R e1071). TCRdb took the public reads, trimmed them with fastp at Q25, ran MiXCR for clone calling and kept in-frame beta chains. Records with the same CDR3 protein are collapsed into one entry carrying the most frequent genes and DNA. TCRdb, rather than the study authors, made the V and J calls. Here the sample has some 620,000 distinct CDR3 sequences; roughly 16% occur a single time. The ten largest clones add up to approximately 3.9% of the sample.

V was cut back by 0 bases and J by 3 bases, leaving a gap of 11 bases between them. For CDR1 and CDR2, the germline V gene (reference sequence) lists LNHNV and YYDKDF. The CDR3 sequence holds 15 residues, the cysteine and phenylalanine included. Left in the record is the CDR3 DNA by itself, 45 bases read in frame from the first base. A word on this clonotype: Its antigen remains unidentified. A much larger clone lies one base from this, so it may be a read error.

Stable Graves' hyperthyroidism was defined as no progression to ophthalmopathy during 18 months of follow-up. Hyperthyroidism patients were newly diagnosed, had a disease duration of under 2 months, and were aged 18 to 65 years. Exclusion was applied to patients with uncontrolled infections, other autoimmune diseases, pregnancy or lactation. Diagnoses relied on clinical symptoms, serum thyroxine and TRAb, thyroid ultrasound and orbital computed tomography. PBMCs were isolated from approximately 10 ml of fresh peripheral blood by Ficoll-Paque density gradient centrifugation. Trizol reagent was used to extract total RNA, and RNA quality was then checked on an Agilent 2100 Bioanalyzer.

The TCR sequence derives from a woman in her thirties with Graves' hyperthyroidism. Specimen: blood. This receptor chain uses TRBV15 and TRBJ1-1, with an unclear D gene assignment. The CDR3: CATSREVWVDTEAFF. The DNA sequence follows: TGTGCCACCAGCAGAGAGGTATGGGTGGACACTGAAGCTTTCTTT.